This T cell receptor beta chain was identified during a study of blood T cell repertoires in COVID-19. At the level of the study: Material from acute and convalescent COVID-19 was sourced from the United States, Italy and Spain.

Sequenced by immunoSEQ multiplex PCR; TCRdb stores in-frame clones only, minus some. Found here are about 380,000 clones, roughly 86% of them singletons; the top ten hold roughly 1.1%. V lost 7 bases to trimming and J lost 5 bases; unmatched junction nucleotides: 10. This CDR3 region has 15 residues. Germline CDR1 reads SEHNR; CDR2 reads FQNEAQ (reference sequence). Specimen: peripheral blood. This receptor was taken from a human donor with acute or convalescent COVID-19. The donor label of this sample is uncertain. The V gene is TRBV7-9, the J gene TRBJ1-4; 7 positions agree with TRBD1. CDR3 sequence (DNA): TGTGCCAGCACCCGAACACAGGGGTCGAATGAAAAACTGTTTTTT. Protein sequence: CASTRTQGSNEKLFF.